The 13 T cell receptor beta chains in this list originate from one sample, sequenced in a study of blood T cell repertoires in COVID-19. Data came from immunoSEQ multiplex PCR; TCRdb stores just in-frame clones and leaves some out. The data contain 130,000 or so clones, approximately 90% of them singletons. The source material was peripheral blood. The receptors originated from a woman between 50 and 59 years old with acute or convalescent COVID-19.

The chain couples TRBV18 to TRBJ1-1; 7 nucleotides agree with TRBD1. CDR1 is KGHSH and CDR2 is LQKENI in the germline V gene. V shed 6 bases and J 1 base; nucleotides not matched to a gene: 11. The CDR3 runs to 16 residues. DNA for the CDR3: TGTGCCAGCTCGCCAGGGGGGACTACCGCGAACACTGAAGCTTTCTTT. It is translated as CASSPGGTTANTEAFF.

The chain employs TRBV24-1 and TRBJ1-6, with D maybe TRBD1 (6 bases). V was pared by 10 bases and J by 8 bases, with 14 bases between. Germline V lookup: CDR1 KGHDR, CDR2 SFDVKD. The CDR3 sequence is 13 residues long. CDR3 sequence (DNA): TGTGCCACACAGGGCTTTAGGGATTCACCCCTCCACTTT. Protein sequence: CATQGFRDSPLHF.

This CDR3 reads CASSYSEGREKLFF. CDR3 sequence (DNA): TGTGCCAGCAGTTACTCGGAGGGTCGTGAAAAACTGTTTTTT. The chain is built from TRBV6-2 or TRBV6-3 and TRBJ1-4; no definite D call. Germline V gene sequence: CDR1 MNHEY, CDR2 SVGEGT. V was trimmed by 0 bases and J by 7 bases, leaving 9 bases between them. This CDR3 is 14 amino acids long.

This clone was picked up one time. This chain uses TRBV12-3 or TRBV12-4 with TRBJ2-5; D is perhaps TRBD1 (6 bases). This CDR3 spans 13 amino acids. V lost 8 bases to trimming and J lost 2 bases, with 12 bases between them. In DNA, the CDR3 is TGTGCCAGCGGACAGCCCCAGCAAGAGACCCAGTACTTC. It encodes CASGQPQQETQYF.

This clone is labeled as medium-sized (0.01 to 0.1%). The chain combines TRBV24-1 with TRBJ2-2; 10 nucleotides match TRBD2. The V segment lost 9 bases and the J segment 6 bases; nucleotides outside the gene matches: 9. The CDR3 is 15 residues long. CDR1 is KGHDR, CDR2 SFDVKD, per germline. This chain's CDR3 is CATSPASGRPGELFF. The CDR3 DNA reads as TGTGCCACCTCTCCGGCTAGCGGGAGACCCGGGGAGCTGTTTTTT.

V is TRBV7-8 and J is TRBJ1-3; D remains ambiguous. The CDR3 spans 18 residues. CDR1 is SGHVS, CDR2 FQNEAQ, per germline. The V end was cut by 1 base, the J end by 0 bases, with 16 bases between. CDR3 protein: CASSLDGTRLSSGNTIYF. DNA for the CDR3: TGTGCCAGCAGCTTAGACGGCACCAGACTTAGCTCTGGAAACACCATATATTTT.

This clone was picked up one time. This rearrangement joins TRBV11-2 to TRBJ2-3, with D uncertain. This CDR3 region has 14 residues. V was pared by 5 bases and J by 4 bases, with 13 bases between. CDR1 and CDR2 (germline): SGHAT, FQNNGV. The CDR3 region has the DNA TGTGCCAGCAGCCCCGGTTTGAAGTCAGATACGCAGTATTTT. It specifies CASSPGLKSDTQYF.

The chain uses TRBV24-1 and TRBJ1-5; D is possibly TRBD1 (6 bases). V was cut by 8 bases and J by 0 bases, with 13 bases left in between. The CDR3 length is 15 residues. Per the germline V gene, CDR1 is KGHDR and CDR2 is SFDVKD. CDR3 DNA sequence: TGTGCCACCATAGGGGGATCATATAGCAATCAGCCCCAGCATTTT. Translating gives CATIGGSYSNQPQHF.

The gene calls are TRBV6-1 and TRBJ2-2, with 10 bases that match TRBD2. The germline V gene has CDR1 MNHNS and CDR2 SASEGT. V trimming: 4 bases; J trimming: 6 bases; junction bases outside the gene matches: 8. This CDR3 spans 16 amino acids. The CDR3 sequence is CASSASIAGGAGELFF. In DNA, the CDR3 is TGTGCCAGCAGTGCCAGTATAGCGGGGGGCGCCGGGGAGCTGTTTTTT.

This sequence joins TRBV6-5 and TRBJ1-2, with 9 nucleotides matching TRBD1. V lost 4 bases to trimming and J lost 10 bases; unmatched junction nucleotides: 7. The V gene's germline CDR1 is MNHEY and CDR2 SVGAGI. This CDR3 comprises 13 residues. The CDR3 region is CASSSGQGRAYTF. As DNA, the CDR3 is TGTGCCAGCAGTTCAGGACAGGGGAGGGCCTACACCTTC.

The CDR3 here is CASSYYRDRTYEQYF. CDR3 bases: TGTGCCAGCAGTTACTACAGAGACAGAACCTACGAGCAGTACTTC. V is TRBV6-6 and J is TRBJ2-7; D may be TRBD1 (5 bases). CDR1 and CDR2 from the germline V gene are MNHNY and SVGAGI (reference sequence). Trimming cost V 1 base and J 2 bases, with 12 bases left between them. The CDR3 contains 15 residues.

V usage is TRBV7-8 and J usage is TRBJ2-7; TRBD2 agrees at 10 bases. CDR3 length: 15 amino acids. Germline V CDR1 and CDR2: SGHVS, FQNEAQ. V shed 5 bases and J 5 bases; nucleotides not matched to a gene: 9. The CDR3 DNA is TGTGCCAGCAGCGCCCTTCTAGCGGGAGTCGACGAGCAGTACTTC. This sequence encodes CASSALLAGVDEQYF.

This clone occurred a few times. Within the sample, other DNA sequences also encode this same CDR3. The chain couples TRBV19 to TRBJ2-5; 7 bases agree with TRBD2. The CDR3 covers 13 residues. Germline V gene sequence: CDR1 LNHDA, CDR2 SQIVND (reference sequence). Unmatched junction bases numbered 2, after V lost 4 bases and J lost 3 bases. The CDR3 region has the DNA TGTGCCAGTAGTAGCGGGAGAGAAGAGACCCAGTACTTC. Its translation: CASSSGREETQYF.